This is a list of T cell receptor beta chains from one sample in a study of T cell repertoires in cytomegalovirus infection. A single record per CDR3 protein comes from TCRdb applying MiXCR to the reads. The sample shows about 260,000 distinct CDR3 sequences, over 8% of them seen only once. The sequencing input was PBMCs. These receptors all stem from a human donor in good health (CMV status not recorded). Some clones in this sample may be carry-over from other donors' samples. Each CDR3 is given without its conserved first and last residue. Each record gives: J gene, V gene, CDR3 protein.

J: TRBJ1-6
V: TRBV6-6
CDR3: ASSYAGYNSPLH

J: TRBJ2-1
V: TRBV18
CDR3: ASSPWEGRNEQF

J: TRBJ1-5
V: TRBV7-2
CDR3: ASSQQGYSNQPQH

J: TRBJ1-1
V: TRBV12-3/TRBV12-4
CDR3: ASSLLGEAF

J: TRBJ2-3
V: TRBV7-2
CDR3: ASSPLGSGAVTDTQY

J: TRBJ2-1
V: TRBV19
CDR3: ASTLTSGSFKQF

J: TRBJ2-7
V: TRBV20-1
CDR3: SARYPAGADYEQY

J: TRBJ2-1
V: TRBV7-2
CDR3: ASSLRAGDNNEQF

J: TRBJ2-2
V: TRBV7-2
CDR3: ASSLETQVAGELF

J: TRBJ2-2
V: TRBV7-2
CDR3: ASSSTSGRAGELF

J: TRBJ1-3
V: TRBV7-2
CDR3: ASSLEGYTIY

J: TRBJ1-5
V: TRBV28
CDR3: ASRGQILSNQPQH

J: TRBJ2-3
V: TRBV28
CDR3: ASSFPGSQY

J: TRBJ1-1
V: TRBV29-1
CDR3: SVAGQGAITEAF

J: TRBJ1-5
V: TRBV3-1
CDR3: ASSSGFTNQPQH

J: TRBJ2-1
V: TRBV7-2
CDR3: ASSFGRGAEQF

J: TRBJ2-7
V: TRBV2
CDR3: ASSSGQTHFYEQY

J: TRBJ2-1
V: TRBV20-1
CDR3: SAPLAGTLNEQF

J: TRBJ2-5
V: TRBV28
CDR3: ASSPHLAGAGETQY

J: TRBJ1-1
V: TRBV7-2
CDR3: ASSLLPGQEAF

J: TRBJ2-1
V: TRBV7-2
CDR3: ASSLVAGSGGNEQF

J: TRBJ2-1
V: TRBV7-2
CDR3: ASSLGGRAYNEQF

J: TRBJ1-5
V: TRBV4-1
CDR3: ASSGANPDRSNQPQH

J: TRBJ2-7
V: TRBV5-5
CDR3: ASSPGTGNEQY

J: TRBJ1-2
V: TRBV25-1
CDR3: ASSELIGGYT

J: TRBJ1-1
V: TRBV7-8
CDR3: ASSLAIVGRSMNTEAF

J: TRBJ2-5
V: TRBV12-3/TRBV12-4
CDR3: ASSSIGSQETQY

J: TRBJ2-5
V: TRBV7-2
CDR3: ASSPSGLAGGGGVTQY